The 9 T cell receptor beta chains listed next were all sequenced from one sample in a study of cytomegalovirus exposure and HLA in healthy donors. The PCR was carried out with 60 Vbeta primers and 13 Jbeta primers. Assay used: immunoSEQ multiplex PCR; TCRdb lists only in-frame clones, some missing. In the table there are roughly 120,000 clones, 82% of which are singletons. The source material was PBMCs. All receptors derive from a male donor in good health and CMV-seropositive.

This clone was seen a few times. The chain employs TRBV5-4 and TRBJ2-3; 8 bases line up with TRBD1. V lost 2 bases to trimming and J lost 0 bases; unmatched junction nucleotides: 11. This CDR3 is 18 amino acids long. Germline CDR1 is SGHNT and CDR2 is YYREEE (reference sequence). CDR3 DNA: TGTGCCAGCAGCTTACATGGACAGGGTTCCCCTAGCACAGATACGCAGTATTTT. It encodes CASSLHGQGSPSTDTQYF.

The CDR3 is CASSILLDLEAFF. The CDR3 DNA is TGTGCCAGTAGTATTCTGCTAGACCTTGAAGCTTTCTTT. This sequence joins TRBV19 and TRBJ1-1; no clear D. This CDR3 is built from 13 residues. Germline V gives CDR1 LNHDA, CDR2 SQIVND (reference sequence). Trimming took off 3 bases at V and 7 bases at J, with 12 bases between the two ends.

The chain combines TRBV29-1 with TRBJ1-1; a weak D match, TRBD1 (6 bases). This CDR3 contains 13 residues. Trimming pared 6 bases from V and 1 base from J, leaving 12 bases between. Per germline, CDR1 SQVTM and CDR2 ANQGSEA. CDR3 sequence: CSVRRGRNTEAFF. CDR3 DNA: TGCAGCGTCCGTAGGGGGAGGAACACTGAAGCTTTCTTT.

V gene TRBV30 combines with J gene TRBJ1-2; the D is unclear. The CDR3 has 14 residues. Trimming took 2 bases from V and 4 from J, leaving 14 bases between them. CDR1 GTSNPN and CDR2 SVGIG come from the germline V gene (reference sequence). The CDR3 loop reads CAWSPSARSYGYTF. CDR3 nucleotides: TGTGCCTGGAGTCCCTCCGCCAGAAGCTATGGCTACACCTTC.

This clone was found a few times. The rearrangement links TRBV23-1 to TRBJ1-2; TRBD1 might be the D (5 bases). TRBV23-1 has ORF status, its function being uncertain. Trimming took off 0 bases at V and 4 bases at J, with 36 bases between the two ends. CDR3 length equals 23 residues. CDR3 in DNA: TGCGCCAGCAGTCAATCCCTATGGGTTTTGGAGACAGTCCTGTTAGCCCAAGGCTATGGCTACACCTTC. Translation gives CASSQSLWVLETVLLAQGYGYTF.

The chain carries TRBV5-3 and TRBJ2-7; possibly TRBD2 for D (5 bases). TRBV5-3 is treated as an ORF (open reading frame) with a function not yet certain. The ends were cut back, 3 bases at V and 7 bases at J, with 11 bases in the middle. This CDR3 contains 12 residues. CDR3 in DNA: TGTGCCAGAAGCTCCTACGAGGGTGAGCAGTACTTC. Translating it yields CARSSYEGEQYF.

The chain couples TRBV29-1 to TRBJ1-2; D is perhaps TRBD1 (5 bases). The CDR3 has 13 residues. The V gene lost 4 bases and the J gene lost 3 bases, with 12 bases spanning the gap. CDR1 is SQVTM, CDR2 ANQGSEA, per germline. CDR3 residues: CSVGGRVDYGYTF. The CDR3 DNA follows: TGCAGCGTTGGCGGCAGGGTTGACTATGGCTACACCTTC.

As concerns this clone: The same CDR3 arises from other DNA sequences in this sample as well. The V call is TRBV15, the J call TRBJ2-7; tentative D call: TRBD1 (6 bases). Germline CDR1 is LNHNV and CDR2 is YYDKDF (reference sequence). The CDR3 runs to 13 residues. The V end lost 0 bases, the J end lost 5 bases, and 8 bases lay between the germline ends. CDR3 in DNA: TGTGCCACCAGCAGAGATAAGGGGGACGAGCAGTACTTC. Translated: CATSRDKGDEQYF.

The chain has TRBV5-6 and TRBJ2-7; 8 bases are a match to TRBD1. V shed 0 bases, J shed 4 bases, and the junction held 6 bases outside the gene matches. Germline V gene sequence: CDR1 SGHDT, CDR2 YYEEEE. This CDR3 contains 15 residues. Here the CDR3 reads CASSLGTGFGYEQYF. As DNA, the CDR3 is TGTGCCAGCAGCTTGGGGACAGGGTTCGGGTACGAGCAGTACTTC. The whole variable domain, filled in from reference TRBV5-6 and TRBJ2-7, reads DAGVTQSPTHLIKTRGQQVTLRCSPKSGHDTVSWYQQALGQGPQFIFQYYEEEERQRGNFPDRFSGHQFPNYSSELNVNALLLGDSALYLCASSLGTGFGYEQYFGPGTRLTVT.